The sample holds many counts of the clone carrying this TCR beta chain. MiXCR, applied by TCRdb to the 5' RACE reads, yields one record per CDR3 protein. The sample holds some 28,000 distinct CDR3 sequences, approximately 4.2% seen once. This entry is derived from a study of early T cells in non-severe SARS-CoV-2 infection. This CDR3 comprises 18 residues. The V end lost 3 bases, the J end lost 2 bases, and 20 bases lay between the germline ends. Sequenced: whole blood. The genes are TRBV12-3 or TRBV12-4 and TRBJ1-5; no firm D call. This sequence was found in an adult who was a healthcare worker with PCR-confirmed SARS-CoV-2 infection or an uninfected control (not recorded which). The CDR3 here is CASSFTVGRNGGNQPQHF. The CDR3 DNA is TGTGCCAGCAGTTTCACCGTGGGGAGAAATGGGGGCAATCAGCCCCAGCATTTT.